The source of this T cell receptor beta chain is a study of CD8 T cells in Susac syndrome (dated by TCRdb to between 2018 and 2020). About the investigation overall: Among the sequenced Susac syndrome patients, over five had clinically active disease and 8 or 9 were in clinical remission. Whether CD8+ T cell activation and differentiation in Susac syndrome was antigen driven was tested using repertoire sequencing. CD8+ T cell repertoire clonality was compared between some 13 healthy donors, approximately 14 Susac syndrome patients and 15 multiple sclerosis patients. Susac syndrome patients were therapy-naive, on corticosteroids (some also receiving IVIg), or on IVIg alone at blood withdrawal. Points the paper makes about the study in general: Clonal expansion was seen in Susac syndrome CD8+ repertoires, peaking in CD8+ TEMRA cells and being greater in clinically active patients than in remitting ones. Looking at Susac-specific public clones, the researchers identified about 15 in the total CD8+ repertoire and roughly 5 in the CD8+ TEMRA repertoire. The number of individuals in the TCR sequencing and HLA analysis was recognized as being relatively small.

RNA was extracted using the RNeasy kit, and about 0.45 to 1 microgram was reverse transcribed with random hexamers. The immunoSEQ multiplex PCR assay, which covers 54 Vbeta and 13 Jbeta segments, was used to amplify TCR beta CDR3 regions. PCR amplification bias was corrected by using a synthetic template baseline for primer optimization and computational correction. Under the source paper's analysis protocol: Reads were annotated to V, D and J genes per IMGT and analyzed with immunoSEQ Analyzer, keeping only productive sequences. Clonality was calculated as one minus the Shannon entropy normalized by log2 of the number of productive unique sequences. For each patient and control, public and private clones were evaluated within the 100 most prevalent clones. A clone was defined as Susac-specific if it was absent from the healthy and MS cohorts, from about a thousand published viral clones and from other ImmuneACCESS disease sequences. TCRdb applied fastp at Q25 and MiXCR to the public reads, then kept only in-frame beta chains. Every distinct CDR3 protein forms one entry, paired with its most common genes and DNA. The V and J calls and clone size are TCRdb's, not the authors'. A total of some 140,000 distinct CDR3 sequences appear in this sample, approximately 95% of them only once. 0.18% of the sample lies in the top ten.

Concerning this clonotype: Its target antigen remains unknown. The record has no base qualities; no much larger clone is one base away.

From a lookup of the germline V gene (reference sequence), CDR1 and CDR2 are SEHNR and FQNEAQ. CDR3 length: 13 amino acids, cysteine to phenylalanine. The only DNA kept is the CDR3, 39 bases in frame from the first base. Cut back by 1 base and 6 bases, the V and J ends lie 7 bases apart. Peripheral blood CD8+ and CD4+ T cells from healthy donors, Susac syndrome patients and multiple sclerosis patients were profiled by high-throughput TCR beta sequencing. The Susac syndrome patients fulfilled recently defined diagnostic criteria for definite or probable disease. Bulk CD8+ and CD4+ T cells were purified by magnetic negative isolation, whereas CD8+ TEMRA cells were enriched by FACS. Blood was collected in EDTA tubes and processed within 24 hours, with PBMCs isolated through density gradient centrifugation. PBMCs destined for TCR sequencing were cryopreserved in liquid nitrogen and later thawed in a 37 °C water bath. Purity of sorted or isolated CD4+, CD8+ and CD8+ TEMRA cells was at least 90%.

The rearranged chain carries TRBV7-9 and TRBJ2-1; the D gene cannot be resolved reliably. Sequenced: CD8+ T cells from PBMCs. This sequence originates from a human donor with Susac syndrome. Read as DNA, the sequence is TGTGCCAGCAGCTTAGTCTCGATCAATGAGCAGTTCTTC. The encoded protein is CASSLVSINEQFF.